A single sample is the source of the 17 T cell receptor beta chains below, sequenced in a study of beta chain features in type 1 diabetes. Broader study findings: TCRB CDR3s were moderately but significantly shorter in Type 1 diabetes patients in all four CD4+ subsets.

Sequenced material consisted of expressed TCRB transcripts (all of the isolated RNA was reverse transcribed). TCRdb's copy holds only in-frame clones and misses some; the assay was immunoSEQ multiplex PCR. The table records about 660,000 clones, over 12% of them present only once. No antigen is known for these receptors. Sequencing was performed on naive CD4+ T cells from blood. The origin of the receptors is a man aged 18-30 years with type 1 diabetes.

This chain connects TRBV5-1 to TRBJ2-3; a possible D gene is TRBD1 (6 bases). Trimming removed 2 bases from V and 4 bases from J, with 14 bases in between. CDR1 and CDR2 (germline): SGHRS, YFSETQ. The CDR3 spans 15 residues. CDR3 loop: CASSLWTEESDTQYF. The DNA of the CDR3 is TGCGCCAGCAGCTTATGGACAGAAGAGTCAGATACGCAGTATTTT.

This clone was seen a handful of times. The chain links TRBV2 to TRBJ2-3; no definite D call. The CDR3 sequence is 13 residues long. Trimming pared 7 bases from V and 4 bases from J, leaving 12 bases between. CDR1 is SNHLY and CDR2 is FYNNEI in the germline V gene. For the CDR3, the DNA is TGTGCCAGCACGACTTCAGAGGCAGATACGCAGTATTTT. Its translation: CASTTSEADTQYF.

This clone was seen at least ten times. V and J are TRBV7-9 and TRBJ2-6; 10 bases fit TRBD1. Germline lookup yields CDR1 SEHNR and CDR2 FQNEAQ (reference sequence). CDR3 length equals 16 residues. Trimming took 8 bases from V and 3 from J; bases not matched to a gene: 7. The CDR3 here is CASRRDRGFGANVLTF. The CDR3 DNA is TGTGCCAGCCGTCGGGACAGGGGTTTTGGGGCCAACGTCCTGACTTTC.

The chain employs TRBV11-2 and TRBJ1-2; possible D gene TRBD1, 6 bases. CDR3 length: 16 amino acids. V gave up 4 bases and J gave up 1 base, with 16 bases separating them. The germline V gene encodes CDR1 SGHAT and CDR2 FQNNGV. The CDR3 here is CASSSPPADSNYGYTF. The CDR3 DNA reads as TGTGCCAGCAGCTCCCCCCCCGCGGACAGTAACTATGGCTACACCTTC.

This chain joins TRBV7-9 and TRBJ2-3; the match to TRBD1 covers 7 bases. V trimming: 2 bases; J trimming: 4 bases; junction bases outside the gene matches: 6. This CDR3 contains 15 residues. Germline assignment: CDR1 SEHNR and CDR2 FQNEAQ (reference sequence). The DNA for the CDR3 is TGTGCCAGCAGCTTAACAGGGGCTGAGGCAGATACGCAGTATTTT. It specifies CASSLTGAEADTQYF.

This clone was seen a handful of times. This chain joins TRBV6-6 and TRBJ2-2; TRBD2 matches at 13 bases. The CDR3 extends over 15 amino acids. The germline CDR1 and CDR2 sequences are MNHNY and SVGAGI (reference sequence). With 5 bases clipped from V and 6 bases from J, the junction kept 3 bases outside the gene matches. The CDR3 sequence: CASSPGLAGPGELFF. Written as DNA, the CDR3 is TGTGCCAGCAGTCCGGGACTAGCGGGACCCGGGGAGCTGTTTTTT.

This clone was seen a few times. The rearrangement joins TRBV30 to TRBJ1-1, with D hard to call. Trimming left V 4 bases short and J 0 bases short, with 9 bases between. Germline CDR1 is GTSNPN and CDR2 is SVGIG (reference sequence). The CDR3 totals 13 residues. CDR3 residues: CAWTESMNTEAFF. For the CDR3, the DNA is TGTGCCTGGACGGAATCGATGAACACTGAAGCTTTCTTT.

This chain connects TRBV29-1 to TRBJ1-4, with 8 bases matching TRBD1. The CDR3 spans 14 residues. The germline CDR1 and CDR2 sequences are SQVTM and ANQGSEA. The J segment lost 4 bases and the V segment lost 6 bases, leaving 7 bases of the junction unmatched. CDR3 amino acids: CSVRTGIFNEKLFF. The CDR3 bases are TGCAGCGTAAGGACAGGGATTTTTAATGAAAAACTGTTTTTT.

V gene TRBV7-3 combines with J gene TRBJ1-5, with D unclear. Germline loops: CDR1 SGHTA, CDR2 FQGTGA. CDR3 length equals 12 residues. V gave up 3 bases and J gave up 2 bases, with 2 bases separating them. CDR3 DNA: TGTGCCAGCAGCTTGGGCAATCAGCCCCAGCATTTT. This translates into CASSLGNQPQHF.

This clone turned up a few times. V usage is TRBV30 and J usage is TRBJ2-1, with unresolved D. This CDR3 has 13 amino acids. CDR1 and CDR2 from the germline V gene are GTSNPN and SVGIG (reference sequence). The V gene lost 0 bases and the J gene lost 7 bases, with 10 bases spanning the gap. In nucleotides, the CDR3 is TGTGCCTGGAGTGTTATTTCGAAGAATGAGCAGTTCTTC. Translated, it gives CAWSVISKNEQFF. Filled out from reference TRBV30 and TRBJ2-1, the complete variable domain reads SQTIHQWPATLVQPVGSPLSLECTVEGTSNPNLYWYRQAAGRGLQLLFYSVGIGQISSEVPQNLSASRPQDRQFILSSKKLLLSDSGFYLCAWSVISKNEQFFGPGTRLTVL.

This clone has just a few counts. The J gene is TRBJ1-3, the V gene TRBV30; D remains unclear. Trimming pared 4 bases from V and 0 bases from J, leaving 16 bases between. The CDR3 extends over 16 amino acids. Looked up from germline, CDR1 is GTSNPN and CDR2 is SVGIG (reference sequence). CDR3 nucleotide sequence: TGTGCCTGGACGGTGCGGGGATCTCTCTCTGGAAACACCATATATTTT. This codes for CAWTVRGSLSGNTIYF. The full variable domain, with the rest looked up from reference TRBV30 and TRBJ1-3, is SQTIHQWPATLVQPVGSPLSLECTVEGTSNPNLYWYRQAAGRGLQLLFYSVGIGQISSEVPQNLSASRPQDRQFILSSKKLLLSDSGFYLCAWTVRGSLSGNTIYFGEGSWLTVV.

This chain uses TRBV13 with TRBJ2-5; unclear D gene. Germline V gives CDR1 PRHDT, CDR2 FYEKMQ (reference sequence). V lost 7 bases and J 7 bases, leaving 16 bases between the germline ends. The CDR3 contains 13 residues. CDR3 DNA sequence: TGTGCCAGCACCACCCAGGCGGCGCGGACCCAGTACTTC. Its translation: CASTTQAARTQYF.

The rearrangement links TRBV7-8 to TRBJ1-5; D gene unclear. Between the trimmed V and J ends, which lost 4 bases and 7 bases, there was a span of 11 bases. Germline V gives CDR1 SGHVS, CDR2 FQNEAQ. This CDR3 is built from 13 residues. CDR3 nucleotide sequence: TGTGCCAGCAGCTCTCATCGGAAGCAGCCCCAGCATTTT. It encodes CASSSHRKQPQHF. The full variable domain, with the rest looked up from reference TRBV7-8 and TRBJ1-5, is GAGVSQSPRYKVAKRGQDVALRCDPISGHVSLFWYQQALGQGPEFLTYFQNEAQLDKSGLPSDRFFAERPEGSVSTLKIQRTQQEDSAVYLCASSSHRKQPQHFGDGTRLSIL.

This clone was counted only a few times. The chain employs TRBV7-9 and TRBJ2-6, with D unclear. V lost 5 bases, J lost 0 bases, and 17 bases lay in between. The CDR3 loop spans 18 amino acids. Per germline, CDR1 SEHNR and CDR2 FQNEAQ (reference sequence). The CDR3 region has the DNA TGTGCCAGCAGCCCCCGCCCCGGTGGATTCTCTGGGGCCAACGTCCTGACTTTC. Protein sequence: CASSPRPGGFSGANVLTF.

This clone was observed a few times. A junction boundary mismatches the germline segment, possibly from a read error. This chain uses TRBV7-2 with TRBJ2-1, with 12 bases that match TRBD2. The CDR3 has 14 residues. Germline V gene sequence: CDR1 SGHTA, CDR2 FQGNSA. CDR3 DNA sequence: TGTGCCAGCAGCCTAGCGGGAGGGCCCTCTGAGCAGTTCTTC. Its protein is CASSLAGGPSEQFF.

The rearrangement joins TRBV4-2 to TRBJ1-1, with 10 bases aligning to TRBD1. Germline V lookup: CDR1 LGHNA, CDR2 YNFKEQ. After removal of 5 bases from V and 4 bases from J, the junction contained 4 bases not matched to a gene. This CDR3 is built from 14 residues. DNA for the CDR3: TGTGCCAGCAGCGCAGACAGGGGGCTCACTGAAGCTTTCTTT. Encoded protein: CASSADRGLTEAFF.

This chain links TRBV7-2 with TRBJ1-2; D is unresolved. Trimming stripped 4 bases from V and 2 bases from J, with 11 bases between. CDR1 is SGHTA and CDR2 is FQGNSA in the germline V gene. The CDR3 runs 14 residues. The DNA of the CDR3 is TGTGCCAGCAGCTACATTGCAGGCAACTATGGCTACACCTTC. This translates into CASSYIAGNYGYTF.